This is a list of T cell receptor beta chains from one sample in a study of prognosis after radiotherapy for stage I lung cancer. Each CDR3 protein is one row after TCRdb ran MiXCR on the multiplex PCR reads. Among more than 11,000 distinct CDR3 sequences listed, 31% were seen once. The starting material was PBMCs, obtained before or after stereotactic body radiation therapy (not recorded which). The receptor set was obtained from a donor over 45 with non-small cell lung cancer. Both conserved end residues are part of each CDR3. The order of the fields is D gene, V gene, clone size, J gene, CDR3 protein, CDR3 DNA. A D gene is named only where the DNA matches it firmly. Not every row has a clone size; where given, it reads once, few, many or a size class.

>TRBD1|TRBV28|many|TRBJ2-5
CASSLGRWQPYRGSETQYF
TGTGCCAGCAGTTTGGGGCGGTGGCAACCCTACAGGGGTTCAGAGACCCAGTACTTC
>NA|TRBV7-3|many|TRBJ2-3
CASSRRHALTDTQYF
TGTGCCAGCAGCCGTCGACACGCACTCACAGATACGCAGTATTTT
>TRBD1|TRBV28|medium-sized|TRBJ2-3
CASSRTGQGRTDTQYF
TGTGCCAGCAGCAGGACGGGACAGGGGAGGACAGATACGCAGTATTTT
>NA|TRBV28|many|TRBJ1-1
CASREREAFF
TGTGCCAGCAGGGAACGCGAAGCTTTCTTT
>NA|TRBV7-2|NA|TRBJ2-7
CASSLSRGDTQYF
TGTGCCAGCAGCCTCTCACGGGGGGACACGCAGTACTTC
>NA|TRBV7-8|NA|TRBJ1-1
CASIPREGVWTEAFF
TGTGCCAGCATCCCCCGAGAAGGCGTTTGGACTGAAGCTTTCTTT
>TRBD2|TRBV2|NA|TRBJ2-7
CASSDIAGGPLVSYEQYF
TGTGCCAGCAGTGATATAGCGGGAGGACCACTAGTGTCCTACGAGCAGTACTTC
>NA|TRBV27|medium-sized|TRBJ2-2
CASSGWAGLTGELFF
TGTGCCAGCAGTGGTTGGGCAGGGTTGACCGGGGAGCTGTTTTTT
>NA|TRBV12-3/TRBV12-4|medium-sized|TRBJ2-7
CASSFLTRLRYF
TGTGCCAGCAGTTTTTTGACCAGGCTCCGTTACTTC
>NA|TRBV12-3/TRBV12-4|many|TRBJ2-6
CASSLGDGRGFSGANVLTF
TGTGCCAGCAGTTTAGGGGATGGTCGGGGATTCTCTGGGGCCAACGTCCTGACTTTC
>NA|TRBV2|many|TRBJ2-5
CASLVQGGGETQYF
TGTGCCAGCTTGGTACAGGGAGGTGGGGAGACCCAGTACTTC
>NA|TRBV12-3/TRBV12-4|NA|TRBJ1-6
CASCLGYRNPNSPLHF
TGTGCCAGCTGTCTGGGATATCGAAATCCTAATTCACCCCTCCACTTT
>TRBD2|TRBV28|NA|TRBJ2-3
CATLCGTSVYTDTQYF
TGTGCCACCCTCTGCGGGACTAGCGTATACACAGATACGCAGTATTTT
>NA|TRBV14|many|TRBJ1-1
CASSQWNRGEAFF
TGTGCCAGCAGCCAATGGAACCGGGGTGAAGCTTTCTTT
>NA|TRBV5-1|many|TRBJ1-4
CASSPDPSANEKLFF
TGCGCCAGCAGCCCGGACCCGTCGGCTAATGAAAAACTGTTTTTT
>NA|TRBV9|NA|TRBJ2-3
CASSVAWGWGGDTQYF
TGTGCCAGCAGCGTAGCTTGGGGTTGGGGAGGAGATACGCAGTATTTT